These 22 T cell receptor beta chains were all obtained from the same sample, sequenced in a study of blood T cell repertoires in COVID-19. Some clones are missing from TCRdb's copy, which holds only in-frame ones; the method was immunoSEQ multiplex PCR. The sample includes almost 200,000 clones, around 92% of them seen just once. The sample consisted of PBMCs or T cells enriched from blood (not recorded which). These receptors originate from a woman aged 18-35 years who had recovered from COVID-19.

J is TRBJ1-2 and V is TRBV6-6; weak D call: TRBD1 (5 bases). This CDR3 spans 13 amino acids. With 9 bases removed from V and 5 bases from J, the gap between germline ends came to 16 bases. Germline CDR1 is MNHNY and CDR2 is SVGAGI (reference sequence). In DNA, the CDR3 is TGTGCCAGTAACCAGGGTACCCAATATGGCTACACCTTC. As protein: CASNQGTQYGYTF.

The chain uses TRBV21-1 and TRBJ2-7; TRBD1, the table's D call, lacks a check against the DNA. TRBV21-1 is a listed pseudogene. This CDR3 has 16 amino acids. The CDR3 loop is CASSFERVQGTYEQYF. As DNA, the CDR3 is TGTGCCAGCAGCTTTGAGAGGGTACAGGGCACCTACGAGCAGTACTTC.

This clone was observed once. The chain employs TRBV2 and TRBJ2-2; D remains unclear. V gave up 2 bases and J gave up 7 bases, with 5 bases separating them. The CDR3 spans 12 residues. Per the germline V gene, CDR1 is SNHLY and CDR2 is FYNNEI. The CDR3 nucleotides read TGTGCCAGCAGTGAAAGCGACGGGGAGCTGTTTTTT. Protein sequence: CASSESDGELFF.

For the CDR3, the DNA is TGTGCCAGCAGCTTAGGCCCGGGGCGGGGGTACAATGAGCAGTTCTTC. The encoded protein is CASSLGPGRGYNEQFF. The J gene is TRBJ2-1, the V gene TRBV13, with 7 bases fitting TRBD2. The CDR3 has 16 residues. Germline assignment: CDR1 PRHDT and CDR2 FYEKMQ (reference sequence). V trimming: 0 bases; J trimming: 4 bases; junction bases outside the gene matches: 6.

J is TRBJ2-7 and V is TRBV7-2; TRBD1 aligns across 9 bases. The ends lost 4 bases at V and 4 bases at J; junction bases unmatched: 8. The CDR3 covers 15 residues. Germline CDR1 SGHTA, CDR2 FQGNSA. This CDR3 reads CASSYYRGRKYEQYF. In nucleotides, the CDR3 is TGTGCCAGCAGCTACTACAGGGGGCGCAAGTACGAGCAGTACTTC.

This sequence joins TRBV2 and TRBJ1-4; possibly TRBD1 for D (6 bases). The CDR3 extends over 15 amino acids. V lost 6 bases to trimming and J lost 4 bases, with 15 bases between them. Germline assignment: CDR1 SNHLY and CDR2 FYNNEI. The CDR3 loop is CASRQGGTSNEKLFF. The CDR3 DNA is TGTGCCAGCAGACAAGGGGGAACAAGTAATGAAAAACTGTTTTTT.

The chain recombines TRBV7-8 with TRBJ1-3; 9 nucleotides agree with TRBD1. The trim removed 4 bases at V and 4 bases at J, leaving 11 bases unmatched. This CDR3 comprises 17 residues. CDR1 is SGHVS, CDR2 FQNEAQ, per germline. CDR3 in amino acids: CASSSYSRDREGNTIYF. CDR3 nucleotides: TGTGCCAGCAGCTCCTACAGCCGGGACAGGGAGGGAAACACCATATATTTT.

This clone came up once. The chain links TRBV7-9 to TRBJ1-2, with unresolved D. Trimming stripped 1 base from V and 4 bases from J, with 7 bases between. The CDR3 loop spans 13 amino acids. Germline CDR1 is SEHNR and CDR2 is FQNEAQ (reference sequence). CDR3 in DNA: TGTGCCAGCAGCTTAGATGGGAGCTATGGCTACACCTTC. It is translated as CASSLDGSYGYTF.

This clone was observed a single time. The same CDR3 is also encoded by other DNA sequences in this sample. For the CDR3, the DNA is TGTGCCAGCAGTGAAGGGACTATACAAGAGACCCAGTACTTC. Translating it yields CASSEGTIQETQYF. The chain employs TRBV6-1 and TRBJ2-5; TRBD2 is a possible D gene (6 bases). In germline, CDR1 is MNHNS, CDR2 SASEGT. The ends were cut back, 1 base at V and 2 bases at J, with 8 bases in the middle. The length of the CDR3 is 14 residues.

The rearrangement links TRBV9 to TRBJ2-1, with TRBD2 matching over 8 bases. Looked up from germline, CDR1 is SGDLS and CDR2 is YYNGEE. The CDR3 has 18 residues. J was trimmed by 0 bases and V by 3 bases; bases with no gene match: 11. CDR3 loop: CASSAPLGGDSSYNEQFF. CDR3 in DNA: TGTGCCAGCAGCGCGCCCCTCGGGGGGGATAGCTCCTACAATGAGCAGTTCTTC.

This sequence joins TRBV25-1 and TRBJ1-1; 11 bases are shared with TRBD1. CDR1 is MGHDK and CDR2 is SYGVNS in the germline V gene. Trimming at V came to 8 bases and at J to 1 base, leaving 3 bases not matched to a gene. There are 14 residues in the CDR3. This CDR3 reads CASRTGGSNTEAFF. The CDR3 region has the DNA TGTGCCAGCCGGACAGGGGGCTCGAACACTGAAGCTTTCTTT.

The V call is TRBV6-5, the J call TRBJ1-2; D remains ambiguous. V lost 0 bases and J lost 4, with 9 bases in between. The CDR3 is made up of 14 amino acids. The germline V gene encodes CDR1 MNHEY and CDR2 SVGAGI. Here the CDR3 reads CASSYSPGFYGYTF. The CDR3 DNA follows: TGTGCCAGCAGTTACTCTCCAGGTTTCTATGGCTACACCTTC.

The CDR3: CASSYRDRSGYGYTF. Here the CDR3 DNA reads TGTGCCAGCAGTTACCGAGACAGGTCGGGCTATGGCTACACCTTC. The V gene is TRBV6-5, the J gene TRBJ1-2, with D perhaps matching TRBD1 (6 bases). Looked up from germline, CDR1 is MNHEY and CDR2 is SVGAGI. Trimming cost V 2 bases and J 4 bases, with 14 bases left between them. This CDR3 spans 15 amino acids.

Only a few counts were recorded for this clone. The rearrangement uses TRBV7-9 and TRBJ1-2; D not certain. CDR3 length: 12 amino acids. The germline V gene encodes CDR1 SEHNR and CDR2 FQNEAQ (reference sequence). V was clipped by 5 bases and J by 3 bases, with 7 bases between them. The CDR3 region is CASSTGDYGYTF. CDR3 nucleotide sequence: TGTGCCAGCAGCACCGGGGACTATGGCTACACCTTC.

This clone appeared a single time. CDR3 protein: CASSIKLSGQPYNEQFF. In DNA, the CDR3 is TGTGCCAGCTCGATCAAGCTATCGGGACAGCCTTACAATGAGCAGTTCTTC. V gene TRBV18 combines with J gene TRBJ2-1; 7 bases match TRBD1. Looked up from germline, CDR1 is KGHSH and CDR2 is LQKENI. The CDR3 contains 17 residues. J gave up 4 bases and V 6 bases, and 15 bases lay outside the gene matches.

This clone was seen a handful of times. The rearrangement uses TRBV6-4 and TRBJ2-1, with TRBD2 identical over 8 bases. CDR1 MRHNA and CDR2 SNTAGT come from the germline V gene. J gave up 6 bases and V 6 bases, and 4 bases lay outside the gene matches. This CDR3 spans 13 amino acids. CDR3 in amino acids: CASSAGTSNEQFF. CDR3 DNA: TGTGCCAGCAGCGCCGGGACTAGCAATGAGCAGTTCTTC.

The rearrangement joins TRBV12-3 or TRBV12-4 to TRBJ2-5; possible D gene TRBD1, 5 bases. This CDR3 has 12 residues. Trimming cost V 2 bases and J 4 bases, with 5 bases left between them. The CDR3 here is CASSLQGETQYF. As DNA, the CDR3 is TGTGCCAGCAGTTTACAGGGAGAGACCCAGTACTTC.

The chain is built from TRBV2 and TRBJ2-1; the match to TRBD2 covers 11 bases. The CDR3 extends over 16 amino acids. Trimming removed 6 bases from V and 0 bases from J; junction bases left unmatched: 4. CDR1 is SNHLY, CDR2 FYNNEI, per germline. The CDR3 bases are TGTGCCAGCAGCTCTAGCGGGGGGATCTCCTACAATGAGCAGTTCTTC. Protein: CASSSSGGISYNEQFF. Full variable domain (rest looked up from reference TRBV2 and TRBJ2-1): EPEVTQTPSHQVTQMGQEVILRCVPISNHLYFYWYRQILGQKVEFLVSFYNNEISEKSEIFDDQFSVERPDGSNFTLKIRSTKLEDSAMYFCASSSSGGISYNEQFFGPGTRLTVL.

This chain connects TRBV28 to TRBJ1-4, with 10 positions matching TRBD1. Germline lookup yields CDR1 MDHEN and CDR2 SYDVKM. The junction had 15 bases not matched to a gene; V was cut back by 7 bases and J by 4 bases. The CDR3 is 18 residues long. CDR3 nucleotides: TGTGCCAGCACCGCGGTCCTTGGGACAGGGGTCGGTAATGAAAAACTGTTTTTT. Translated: CASTAVLGTGVGNEKLFF.

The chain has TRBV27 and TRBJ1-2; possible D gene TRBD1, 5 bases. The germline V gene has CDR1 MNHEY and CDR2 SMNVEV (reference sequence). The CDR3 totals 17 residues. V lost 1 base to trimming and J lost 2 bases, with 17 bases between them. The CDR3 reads CASSLYPLGEGNYGYTF. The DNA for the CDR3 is TGTGCCAGCAGTTTATATCCCCTAGGGGAGGGGAACTATGGCTACACCTTC.

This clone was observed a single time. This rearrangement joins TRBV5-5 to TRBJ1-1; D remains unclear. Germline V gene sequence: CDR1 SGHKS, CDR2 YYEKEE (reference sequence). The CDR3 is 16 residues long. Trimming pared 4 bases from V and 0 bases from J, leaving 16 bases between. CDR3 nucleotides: TGTGCCAGCAGCCTCCGGACGACGGGGATGAACACTGAAGCTTTCTTT. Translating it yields CASSLRTTGMNTEAFF.

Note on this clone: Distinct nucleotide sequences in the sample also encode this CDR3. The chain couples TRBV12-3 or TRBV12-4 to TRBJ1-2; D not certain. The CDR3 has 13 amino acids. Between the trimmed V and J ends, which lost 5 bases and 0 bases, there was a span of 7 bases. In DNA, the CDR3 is TGTGCCAGCAGTCGCGACTCTAACTATGGCTACACCTTC. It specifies CASSRDSNYGYTF.